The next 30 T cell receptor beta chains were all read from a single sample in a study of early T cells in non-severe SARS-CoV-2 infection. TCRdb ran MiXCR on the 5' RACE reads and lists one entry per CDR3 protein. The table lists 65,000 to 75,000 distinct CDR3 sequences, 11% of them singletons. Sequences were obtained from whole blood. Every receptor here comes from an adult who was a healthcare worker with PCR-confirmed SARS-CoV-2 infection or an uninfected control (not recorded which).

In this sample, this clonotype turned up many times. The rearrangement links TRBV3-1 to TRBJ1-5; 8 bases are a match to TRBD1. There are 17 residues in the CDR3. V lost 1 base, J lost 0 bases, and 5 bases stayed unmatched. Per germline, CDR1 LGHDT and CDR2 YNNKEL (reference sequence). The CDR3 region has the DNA TGTGCCAGCAGCCAAGCGAGGACAGGGTATAGCAATCAGCCCCAGCATTTT. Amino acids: CASSQARTGYSNQPQHF.

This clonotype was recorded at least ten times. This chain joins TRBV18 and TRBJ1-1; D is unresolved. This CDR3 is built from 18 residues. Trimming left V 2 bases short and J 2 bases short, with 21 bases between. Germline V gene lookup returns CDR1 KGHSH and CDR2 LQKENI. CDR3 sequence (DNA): TGTGCCAGCTCACCAAAGTTATACACACGGAATACTAACACTGAAGCTTTCTTT. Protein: CASSPKLYTRNTNTEAFF. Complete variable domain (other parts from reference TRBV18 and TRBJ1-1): NAGVMQNPRHLVRRRGQEARLRCSPMKGHSHVYWYRQLPEEGLKFMVYLQKENIIDESGMPKERFSAEFPKEGPSILRIQQVVRGDSAAYFCASSPKLYTRNTNTEAFFGQGTRLTVV.

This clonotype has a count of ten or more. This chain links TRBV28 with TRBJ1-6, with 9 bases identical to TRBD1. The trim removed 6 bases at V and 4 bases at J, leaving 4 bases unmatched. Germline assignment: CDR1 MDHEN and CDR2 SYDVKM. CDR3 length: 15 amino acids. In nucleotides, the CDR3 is TGTGCCAGCAGGCCCGGACAGGGGTATAATTCACCCCTCCACTTT. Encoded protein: CASRPGQGYNSPLHF.

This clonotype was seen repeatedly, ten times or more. CDR3 bases: TGTGCCAGCAGTCCTTTGACAGGGGCCAGAGAAGCTTTCTTT. Its protein is CASSPLTGAREAFF. This chain joins TRBV12-3 or TRBV12-4 and TRBJ1-1; 8 bases fit TRBD1. The CDR3 is 14 amino acids. The junction had 10 bases not matched to a gene; V was cut back by 5 bases and J by 8 bases.

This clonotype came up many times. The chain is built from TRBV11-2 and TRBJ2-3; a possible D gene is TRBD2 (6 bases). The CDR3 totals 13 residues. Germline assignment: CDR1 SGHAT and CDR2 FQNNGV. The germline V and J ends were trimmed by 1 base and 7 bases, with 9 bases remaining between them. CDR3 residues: CASSLGTSNTQYF. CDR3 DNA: TGTGCCAGCAGCTTAGGAACTAGCAATACGCAGTATTTT.

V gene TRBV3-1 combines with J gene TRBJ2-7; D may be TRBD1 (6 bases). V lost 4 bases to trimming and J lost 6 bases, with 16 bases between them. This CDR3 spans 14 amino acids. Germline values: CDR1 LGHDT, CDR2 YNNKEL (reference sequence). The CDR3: CASSRPDRTCEQYF. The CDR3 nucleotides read TGTGCCAGCAGCCGTCCAGACAGGACCTGCGAGCAGTACTTC.

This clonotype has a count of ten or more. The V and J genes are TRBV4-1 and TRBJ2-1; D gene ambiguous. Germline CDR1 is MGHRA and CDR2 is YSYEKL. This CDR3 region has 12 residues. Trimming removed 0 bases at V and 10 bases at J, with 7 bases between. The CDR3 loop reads CASSQEGWEQFF. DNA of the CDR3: TGCGCCAGCAGCCAAGAGGGATGGGAGCAGTTCTTC.

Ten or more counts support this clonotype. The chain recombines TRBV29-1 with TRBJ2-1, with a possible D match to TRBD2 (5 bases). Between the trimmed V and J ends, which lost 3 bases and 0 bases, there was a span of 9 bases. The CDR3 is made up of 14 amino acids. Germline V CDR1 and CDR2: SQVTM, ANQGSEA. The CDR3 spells CSVEWRASYNEQFF. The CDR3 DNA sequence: TGCAGCGTTGAGTGGCGGGCCTCCTACAATGAGCAGTTCTTC.

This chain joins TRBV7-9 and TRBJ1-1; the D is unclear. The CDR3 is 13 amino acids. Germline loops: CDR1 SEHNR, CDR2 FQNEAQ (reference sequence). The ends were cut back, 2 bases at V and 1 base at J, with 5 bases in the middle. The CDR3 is CASSLPPNTEAFF. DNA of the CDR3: TGTGCCAGCAGCTTACCGCCGAACACTGAAGCTTTCTTT.

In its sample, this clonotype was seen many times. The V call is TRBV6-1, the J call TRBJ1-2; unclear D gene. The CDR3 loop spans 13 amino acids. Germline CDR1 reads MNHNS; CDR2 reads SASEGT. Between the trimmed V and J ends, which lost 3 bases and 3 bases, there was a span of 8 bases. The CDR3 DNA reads TGTGCCAGCAGTGACAGGACGTACTATGGCTACACCTTC. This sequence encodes CASSDRTYYGYTF.

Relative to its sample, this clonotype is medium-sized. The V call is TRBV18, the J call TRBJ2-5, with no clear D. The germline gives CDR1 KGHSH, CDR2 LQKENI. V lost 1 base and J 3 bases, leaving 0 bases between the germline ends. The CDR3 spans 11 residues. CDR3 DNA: TGTGCCAGCTCACCACAAGAGACCCAGTACTTC. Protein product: CASSPQETQYF.

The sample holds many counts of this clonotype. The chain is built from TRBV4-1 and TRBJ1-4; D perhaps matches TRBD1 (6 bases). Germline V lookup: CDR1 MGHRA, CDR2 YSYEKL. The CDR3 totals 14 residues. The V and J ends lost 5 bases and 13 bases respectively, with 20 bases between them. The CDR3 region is CASSSDSILKRLFF. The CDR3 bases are TGCGCCAGCAGCTCGGACAGTATCCTGAAAAGACTGTTTTTT.

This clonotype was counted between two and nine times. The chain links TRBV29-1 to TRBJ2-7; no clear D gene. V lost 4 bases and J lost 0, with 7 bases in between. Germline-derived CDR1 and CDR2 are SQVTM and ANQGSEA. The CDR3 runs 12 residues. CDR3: CSVVGNSYEQYF. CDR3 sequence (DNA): TGCAGCGTTGTTGGAAACTCCTACGAGCAGTACTTC.

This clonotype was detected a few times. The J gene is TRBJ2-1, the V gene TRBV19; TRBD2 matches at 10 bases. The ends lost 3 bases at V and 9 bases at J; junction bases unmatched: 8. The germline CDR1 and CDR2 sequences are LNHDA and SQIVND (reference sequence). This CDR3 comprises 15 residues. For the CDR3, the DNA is TGTGCCAGTAGTATCCCAGCGGGAGGGCGCAGTGAGCAGTTCTTC. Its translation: CASSIPAGGRSEQFF.

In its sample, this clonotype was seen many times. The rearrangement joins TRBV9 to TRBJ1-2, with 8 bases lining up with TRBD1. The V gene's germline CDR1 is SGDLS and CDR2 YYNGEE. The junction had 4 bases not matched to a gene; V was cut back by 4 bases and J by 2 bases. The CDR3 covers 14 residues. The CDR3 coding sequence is TGTGCCAGCAGCTCCCGGACAGGGAACTATGGCTACACCTTC. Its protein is CASSSRTGNYGYTF.

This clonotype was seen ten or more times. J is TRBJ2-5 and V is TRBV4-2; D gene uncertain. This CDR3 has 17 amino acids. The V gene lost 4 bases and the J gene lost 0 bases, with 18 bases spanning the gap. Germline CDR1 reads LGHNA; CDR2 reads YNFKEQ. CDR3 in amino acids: CASSPDGLQTYQETQYF. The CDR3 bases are TGTGCCAGCAGCCCAGACGGGTTGCAGACGTACCAAGAGACCCAGTACTTC.

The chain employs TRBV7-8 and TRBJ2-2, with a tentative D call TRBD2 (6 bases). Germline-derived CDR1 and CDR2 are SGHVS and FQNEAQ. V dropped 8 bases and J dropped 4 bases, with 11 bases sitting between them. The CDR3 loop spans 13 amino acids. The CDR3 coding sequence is TGTGCCAGCGCCCTAGCGTTCACCGGGGAGCTGTTTTTT. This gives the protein CASALAFTGELFF.

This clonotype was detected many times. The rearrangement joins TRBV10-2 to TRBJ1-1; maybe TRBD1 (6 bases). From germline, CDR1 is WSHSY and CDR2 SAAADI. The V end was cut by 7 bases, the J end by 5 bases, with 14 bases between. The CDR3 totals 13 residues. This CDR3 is CASTEGGGTEAFF. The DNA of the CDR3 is TGCGCCAGCACCGAGGGGGGAGGGACTGAAGCTTTCTTT.

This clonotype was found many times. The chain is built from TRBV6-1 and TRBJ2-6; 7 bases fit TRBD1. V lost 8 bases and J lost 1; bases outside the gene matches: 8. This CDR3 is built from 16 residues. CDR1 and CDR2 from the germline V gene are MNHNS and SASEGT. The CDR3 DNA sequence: TGTGCCAGCGTTCATGACAGGGTGTCTGGGGCCAACGTCCTGACTTTC. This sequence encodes CASVHDRVSGANVLTF.

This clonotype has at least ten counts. CDR3 protein: CSATPPSGRMSNEQFF. The CDR3 DNA follows: TGCAGTGCTACTCCTCCTAGCGGGAGGATGAGCAATGAGCAGTTCTTC. J is TRBJ2-1 and V is TRBV20-1, with 11 positions matching TRBD2. Germline V gives CDR1 DFQATT, CDR2 SNEGSKA (reference sequence). Trimming at V came to 4 bases and at J to 6 bases, leaving 11 bases not matched to a gene. CDR3 length: 16 amino acids.

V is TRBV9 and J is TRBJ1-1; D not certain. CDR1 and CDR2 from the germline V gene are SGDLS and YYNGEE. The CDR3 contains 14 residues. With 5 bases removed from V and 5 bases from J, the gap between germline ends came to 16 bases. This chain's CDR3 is CASSADPLGTEAFF. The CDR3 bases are TGTGCCAGCAGTGCCGACCCCCTCGGGACTGAAGCTTTCTTT.

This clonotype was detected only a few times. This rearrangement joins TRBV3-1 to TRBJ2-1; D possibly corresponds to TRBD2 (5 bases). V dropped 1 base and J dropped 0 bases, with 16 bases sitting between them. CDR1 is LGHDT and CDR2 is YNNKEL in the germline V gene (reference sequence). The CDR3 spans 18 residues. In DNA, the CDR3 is TGTGCCAGCAGCCAAGGGCGGGCTTACTTCAGCTCCTACAATGAGCAGTTCTTC. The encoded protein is CASSQGRAYFSSYNEQFF.

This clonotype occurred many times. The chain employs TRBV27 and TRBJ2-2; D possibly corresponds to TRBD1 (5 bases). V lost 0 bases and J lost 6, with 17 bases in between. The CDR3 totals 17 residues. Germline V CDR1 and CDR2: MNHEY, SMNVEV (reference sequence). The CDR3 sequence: CASSLSINWGSAGELFF. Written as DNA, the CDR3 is TGTGCCAGCAGTTTATCGATAAACTGGGGCAGCGCCGGGGAGCTGTTTTTT.

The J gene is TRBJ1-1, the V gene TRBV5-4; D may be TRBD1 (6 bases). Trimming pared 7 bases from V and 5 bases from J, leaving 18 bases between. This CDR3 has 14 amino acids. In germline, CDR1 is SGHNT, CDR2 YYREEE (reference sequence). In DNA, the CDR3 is TGTGCCAGCGGTCTAGGGGGGTCTCGGACTGAAGCTTTCTTT. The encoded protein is CASGLGGSRTEAFF.

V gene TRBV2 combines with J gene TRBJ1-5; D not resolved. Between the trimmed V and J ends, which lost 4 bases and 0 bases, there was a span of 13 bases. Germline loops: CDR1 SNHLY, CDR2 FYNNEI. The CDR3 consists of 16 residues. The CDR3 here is CASSVNSQSSNQPQHF. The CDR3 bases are TGTGCCAGCAGTGTAAATAGTCAGTCTAGCAATCAGCCCCAGCATTTT.

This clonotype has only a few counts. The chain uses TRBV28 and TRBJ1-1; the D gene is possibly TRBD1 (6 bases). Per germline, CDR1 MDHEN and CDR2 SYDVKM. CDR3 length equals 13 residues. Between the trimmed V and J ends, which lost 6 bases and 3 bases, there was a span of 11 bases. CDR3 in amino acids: CASSPGAHTEAFF. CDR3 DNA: TGTGCCAGCAGCCCAGGGGCGCACACTGAAGCTTTCTTT.

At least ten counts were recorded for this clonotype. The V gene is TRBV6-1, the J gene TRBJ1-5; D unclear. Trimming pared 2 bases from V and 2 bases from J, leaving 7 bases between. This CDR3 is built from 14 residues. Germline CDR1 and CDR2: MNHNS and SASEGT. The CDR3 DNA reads TGTGCCAGCAGTGAATGGCGGGGCAATCAGCCCCAGCATTTT. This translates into CASSEWRGNQPQHF.

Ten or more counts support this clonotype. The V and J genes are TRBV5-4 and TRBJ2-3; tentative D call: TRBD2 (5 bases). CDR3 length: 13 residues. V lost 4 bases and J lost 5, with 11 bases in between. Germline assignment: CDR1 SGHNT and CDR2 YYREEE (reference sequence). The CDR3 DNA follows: TGTGCCAGCAGCCAGACAAGCGGAGATACGCAGTATTTT. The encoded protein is CASSQTSGDTQYF.

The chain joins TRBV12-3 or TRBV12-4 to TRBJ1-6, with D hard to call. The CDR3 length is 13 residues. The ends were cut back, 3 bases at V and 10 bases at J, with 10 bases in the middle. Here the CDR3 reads CASSLEGRSPLHF. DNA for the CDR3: TGTGCCAGCAGTTTGGAGGGTAGATCACCCCTCCACTTT.

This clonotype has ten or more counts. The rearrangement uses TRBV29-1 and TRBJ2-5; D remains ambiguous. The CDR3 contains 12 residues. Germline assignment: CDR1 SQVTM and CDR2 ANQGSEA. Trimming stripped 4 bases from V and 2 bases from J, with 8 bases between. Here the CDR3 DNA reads TGCAGCGTTGGTCCAGGTCAAGAGACCCAGTACTTC. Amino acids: CSVGPGQETQYF.